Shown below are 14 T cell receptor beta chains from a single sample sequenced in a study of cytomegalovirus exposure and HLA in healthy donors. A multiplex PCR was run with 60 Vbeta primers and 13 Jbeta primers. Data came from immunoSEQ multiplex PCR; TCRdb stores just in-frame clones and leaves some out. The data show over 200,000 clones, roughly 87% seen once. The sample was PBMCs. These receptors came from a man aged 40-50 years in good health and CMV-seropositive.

CDR3 protein: CASSPLLGNTEAFF. In DNA, the CDR3 is TGTGCCAGCAGCCCCCTCCTAGGGAACACTGAAGCTTTCTTT. The V gene is TRBV27, the J gene TRBJ1-1; unclear D gene. There are 14 residues in the CDR3. The germline gives CDR1 MNHEY, CDR2 SMNVEV (reference sequence). Trimming removed 6 bases from V and 1 base from J, with 12 bases in between.

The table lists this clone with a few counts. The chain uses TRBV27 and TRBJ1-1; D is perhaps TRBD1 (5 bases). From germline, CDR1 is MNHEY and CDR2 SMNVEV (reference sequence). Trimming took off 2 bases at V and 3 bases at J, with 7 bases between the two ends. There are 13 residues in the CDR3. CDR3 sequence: CASSLGGDTEAFF. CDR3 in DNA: TGTGCCAGCAGTTTAGGAGGGGACACTGAAGCTTTCTTT.

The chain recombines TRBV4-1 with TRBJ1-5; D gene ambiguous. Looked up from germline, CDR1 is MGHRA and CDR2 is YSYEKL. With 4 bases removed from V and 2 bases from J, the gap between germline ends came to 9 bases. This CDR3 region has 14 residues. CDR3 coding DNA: TGCGCCAGCAGCCCGCAGCGAGGCAATCAGCCCCAGCATTTT. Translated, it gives CASSPQRGNQPQHF.

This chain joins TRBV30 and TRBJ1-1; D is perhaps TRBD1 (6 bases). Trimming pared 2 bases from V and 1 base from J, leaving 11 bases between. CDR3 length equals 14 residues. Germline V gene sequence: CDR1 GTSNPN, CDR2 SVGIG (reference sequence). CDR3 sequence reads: CAWSKGQKNTEAFF. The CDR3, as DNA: TGTGCCTGGAGTAAAGGACAGAAGAACACTGAAGCTTTCTTT.

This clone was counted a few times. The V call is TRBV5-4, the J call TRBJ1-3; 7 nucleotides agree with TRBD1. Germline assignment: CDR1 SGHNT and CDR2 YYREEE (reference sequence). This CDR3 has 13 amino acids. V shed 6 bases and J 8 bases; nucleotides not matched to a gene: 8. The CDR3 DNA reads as TGTGCCAGCACCGCATGGGGGACAGACACCATATATTTT. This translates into CASTAWGTDTIYF.

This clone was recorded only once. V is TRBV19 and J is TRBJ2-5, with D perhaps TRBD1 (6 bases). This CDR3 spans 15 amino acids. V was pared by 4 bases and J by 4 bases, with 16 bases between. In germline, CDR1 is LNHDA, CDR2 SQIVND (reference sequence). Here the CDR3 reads CASSTPGQNLETQYF. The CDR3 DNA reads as TGTGCCAGTAGTACCCCGGGACAAAATTTAGAGACCCAGTACTTC.

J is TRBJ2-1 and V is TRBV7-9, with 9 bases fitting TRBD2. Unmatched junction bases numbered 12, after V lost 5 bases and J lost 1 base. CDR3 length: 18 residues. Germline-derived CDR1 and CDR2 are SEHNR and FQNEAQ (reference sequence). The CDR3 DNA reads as TGTGCCAGCAGCCCACGAGTGGTAGCGGGAGCTTCCTACAATGAGCAGTTCTTC. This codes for CASSPRVVAGASYNEQFF.

As DNA, the CDR3 is TGTGCCAGCAGCGCCCAGGATCCACAGCCCCAGCATTTT. Translating it yields CASSAQDPQPQHF. The chain is built from TRBV9 and TRBJ1-5; D not resolved. Trimming pared 3 bases from V and 7 bases from J, leaving 11 bases between. CDR1 SGDLS and CDR2 YYNGEE come from the germline V gene. The CDR3 is 13 residues long. The full variable domain, completed using reference TRBV9 and TRBJ1-5, is DSGVTQTPKHLITATGQRVTLRCSPRSGDLSVYWYQQSLDQGLQFLIQYYNGEERAKGNILERFSAQQFPDLHSELNLSSLELGDSALYFCASSAQDPQPQHFGDGTRLSIL.

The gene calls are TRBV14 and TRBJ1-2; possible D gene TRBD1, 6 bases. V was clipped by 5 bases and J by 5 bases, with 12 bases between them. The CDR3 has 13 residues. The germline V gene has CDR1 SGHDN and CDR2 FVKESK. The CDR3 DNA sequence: TGTGCCAGCAGCTTTTCAGGGGAATATGGCTACACCTTC. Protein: CASSFSGEYGYTF. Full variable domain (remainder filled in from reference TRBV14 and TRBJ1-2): EAGVTQFPSHSVIEKGQTVTLRCDPISGHDNLYWYRRVMGKEIKFLLHFVKESKQDESGMPNNRFLAERTGGTYSTLKVQPAELEDSGVYFCASSFSGEYGYTFGSGTRLTVV.

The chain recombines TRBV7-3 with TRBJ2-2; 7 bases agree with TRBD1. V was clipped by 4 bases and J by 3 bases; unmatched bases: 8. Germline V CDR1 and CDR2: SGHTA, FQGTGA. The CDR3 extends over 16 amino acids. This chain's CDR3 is CASSSQGLSDTGELFF. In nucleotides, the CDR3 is TGTGCCAGCAGCTCACAGGGGTTGTCGGACACCGGGGAGCTGTTTTTT.

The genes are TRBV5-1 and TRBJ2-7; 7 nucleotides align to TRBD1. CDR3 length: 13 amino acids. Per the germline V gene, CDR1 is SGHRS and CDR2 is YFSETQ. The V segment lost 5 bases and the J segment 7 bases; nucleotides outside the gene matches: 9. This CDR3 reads CASSRDSFGEQYV. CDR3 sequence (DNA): TGCGCCAGCAGTAGGGACAGCTTTGGAGAGCAGTACGTC.

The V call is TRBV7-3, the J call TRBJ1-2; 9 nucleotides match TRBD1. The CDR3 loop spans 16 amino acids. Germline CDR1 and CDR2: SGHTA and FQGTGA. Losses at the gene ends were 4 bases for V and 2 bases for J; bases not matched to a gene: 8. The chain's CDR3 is CASSSRGGQGNYGYTF. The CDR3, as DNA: TGTGCCAGCAGCTCGAGGGGTGGACAGGGGAACTATGGCTACACCTTC.

In DNA, the CDR3 is TGTGCCAGCAGTTACGAGGGCTCTGGAAACACCATATATTTT. Amino acid sequence: CASSYEGSGNTIYF. The gene calls are TRBV6-6 and TRBJ1-3; D remains unclear. The CDR3 is 14 amino acids. Per the germline V gene, CDR1 is MNHNY and CDR2 is SVGAGI (reference sequence). V gave up 2 bases and J gave up 0 bases, with 5 bases separating them.

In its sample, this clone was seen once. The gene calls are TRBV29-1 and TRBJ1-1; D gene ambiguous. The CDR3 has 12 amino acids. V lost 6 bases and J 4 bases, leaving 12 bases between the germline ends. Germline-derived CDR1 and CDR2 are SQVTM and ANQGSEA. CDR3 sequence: CSVRTYGTEAFF. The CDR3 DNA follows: TGCAGCGTCCGGACTTATGGCACTGAAGCTTTCTTT.